Presented here are 12 T cell receptor beta chains from one specimen sequenced in a study of T-cell memory formation after mild COVID-19. TCRdb redid the calling of the 5' RACE reads with MiXCR, one entry per CDR3 protein. The sample carries about 470,000 distinct CDR3 sequences, 15% to 20% recorded once. The sequencing input was PBMCs or a T cell subset sorted from them (not recorded which). These receptors came from an adult woman who had mild COVID-19 (a few samples of this study predate the infection). Cell type and time point are not known.

This clonotype was observed a few times. The rearrangement uses TRBV9 and TRBJ2-1, with 7 bases aligning to TRBD2. Unmatched junction bases numbered 6, after V lost 3 bases and J lost 9 bases. The CDR3 has 13 amino acids. In germline, CDR1 is SGDLS, CDR2 YYNGEE. CDR3 residues: CASSASGVIEQFF. The CDR3 DNA sequence: TGTGCCAGCAGCGCGAGCGGGGTTATTGAGCAGTTCTTC.

On this clonotype itself: A clone one base away is much larger, so this may be a read error. This chain uses TRBV7-6 with TRBJ2-1; 8 positions agree with TRBD1. The CDR3 has 15 residues. The V and J ends lost 5 bases and 3 bases, in that order; junction bases with no gene match: 6. CDR1 and CDR2 from the germline V gene are SGHVS and FNYEAQ. DNA for the CDR3: TGTGCCAGCAGCCTCGGACAGGGAATCTACAATGAGCAGTTCTTC. This sequence encodes CASSLGQGIYNEQFF.

This chain uses TRBV12-3 or TRBV12-4 with TRBJ2-7; D gene uncertain. The length of the CDR3 is 14 residues. V was trimmed by 0 bases and J by 5 bases, leaving 11 bases between them. This CDR3 is CASSLAVKAHEQYF. CDR3 in DNA: TGTGCCAGCAGTTTAGCGGTCAAGGCCCACGAGCAGTACTTC.

V is TRBV7-2 and J is TRBJ2-2, with 7 bases fitting TRBD1. Germline lookup yields CDR1 SGHTA and CDR2 FQGNSA. The V segment lost 5 bases and the J segment 3 bases; nucleotides outside the gene matches: 6. This CDR3 comprises 15 residues. CDR3 DNA: TGTGCCAGCAGCCTGGTTACAGGGGACACCGGGGAGCTGTTTTTT. Protein product: CASSLVTGDTGELFF.

V and J are TRBV13 and TRBJ1-2; D not resolved. The V end was cut by 0 bases, the J end by 2 bases, with 10 bases between. The CDR3 totals 15 residues. Germline CDR1 PRHDT, CDR2 FYEKMQ (reference sequence). CDR3 in DNA: TGTGCCAGCAGCTTAGGGCAGCGGGCCAACTATGGCTACACCTTC. It encodes CASSLGQRANYGYTF. The full variable domain, completed using reference TRBV13 and TRBJ1-2, is AAGVIQSPRHLIKEKRETATLKCYPIPRHDTVYWYQQGPGQDPQFLISFYEKMQSDKGSIPDRFSAQQFSDYHSELNMSSLELGDSALYFCASSLGQRANYGYTFGSGTRLTVV.

The chain joins TRBV30 to TRBJ1-2; TRBD1 aligns across 8 bases. The CDR3 runs to 15 residues. The ends lost 4 bases at V and 2 bases at J; junction bases unmatched: 9. Germline V gene data show CDR1 as GTSNPN and CDR2 as SVGIG (reference sequence). CDR3 DNA sequence: TGTGCCTGGATTACCCGGACAGGGTCAAACTATGGCTACACCTTC. Its translation is CAWITRTGSNYGYTF.

This clonotype was seen a few times. The chain employs TRBV6-1 and TRBJ2-2; weak D call: TRBD2 (5 bases). CDR3 length: 15 residues. Germline V gene lookup returns CDR1 MNHNS and CDR2 SASEGT. V was pared by 6 bases and J by 4 bases, with 15 bases between. The CDR3 loop reads CASSDTSGATGELFF. CDR3 nucleotides: TGTGCCAGCAGCGATACCAGCGGTGCCACCGGGGAGCTGTTTTTT.

The chain couples TRBV7-9 to TRBJ2-3; D may match TRBD1 or TRBD2 (5 bases each). The germline CDR1 and CDR2 sequences are SEHNR and FQNEAQ (reference sequence). The CDR3 consists of 9 residues. Trimming removed 6 bases at V and 15 bases at J, with 10 bases between. The CDR3 DNA is TGTGCCAGCAGGGGACCGGTATATTTT. This sequence encodes CASRGPVYF.

This clonotype occurred a few times. The chain has TRBV5-4 and TRBJ2-3, with D perhaps given as TRBD1 or TRBD2 (6 bases each). CDR1 SGHNT and CDR2 YYREEE come from the germline V gene (reference sequence). The length of the CDR3 is 18 residues. The V gene lost 0 bases and the J gene lost 6 bases, with 23 bases spanning the gap. CDR3 protein: CASSLAGAARGVPDTQYF. The DNA of the CDR3 is TGTGCCAGCAGCTTGGCTGGGGCAGCTAGGGGGGTTCCGGATACGCAGTATTTT. The full variable domain, completed using reference TRBV5-4 and TRBJ2-3, is ETGVTQSPTHLIKTRGQQVTLRCSSQSGHNTVSWYQQALGQGPQFIFQYYREEENGRGNFPPRFSGLQFPNYSSELNVNALELDDSALYLCASSLAGAARGVPDTQYFGPGTRLTVL.

The chain employs TRBV5-1 and TRBJ2-7, with D possibly matching TRBD1 (6 bases). Looked up from germline, CDR1 is SGHRS and CDR2 is YFSETQ. The V gene lost 4 bases and the J gene lost 1 base, with 12 bases spanning the gap. CDR3 length: 14 amino acids. This CDR3 reads CASSPRDKSYEQYF. CDR3 coding DNA: TGCGCCAGCAGCCCTCGGGACAAATCCTACGAGCAGTACTTC. Filled out from reference TRBV5-1 and TRBJ2-7, the complete variable domain reads KAGVTQTPRYLIKTRGQQVTLSCSPISGHRSVSWYQQTPGQGLQFLFEYFSETQRNKGNFPGRFSGRQFSNSRSEMNVSTLELGDSALYLCASSPRDKSYEQYFGPGTRLTVT.

The chain is built from TRBV4-1 and TRBJ1-4; 9 bases line up with TRBD1. Germline V gene data show CDR1 as MGHRA and CDR2 as YSYEKL. This CDR3 comprises 16 residues. The V gene end was trimmed by 6 bases and the J gene end by 5 bases; junction bases not matched to a gene: 10. CDR3 sequence reads: CASRLNPGTGNEKLFF. CDR3 DNA sequence: TGCGCCAGCAGACTAAACCCCGGGACAGGGAATGAAAAACTGTTTTTT.

This clonotype has only one observation. The genes are TRBV7-9 and TRBJ1-1, with D unresolved. CDR1 and CDR2 (germline): SEHNR, FQNEAQ (reference sequence). V was clipped by 1 base and J by 1 base, with 19 bases between them. CDR3 length equals 18 residues. CDR3 DNA sequence: TGTGCCAGCAGCTTAGTCCTTATTTTGGCCTCCCAGAACACTGAAGCTTTCTTT. Translating it yields CASSLVLILASQNTEAFF.